The 18 T cell receptor beta chains below come from one sample, sequenced in a study of cytomegalovirus exposure and HLA in healthy donors. Repertoires were generated with immunoSEQ multiplex PCR, while TCRdb's copy carries only in-frame clones and drops some. This table holds 150,000 to 200,000 clones, approximately 84% found once. Sequenced input: PBMCs. The receptors were gathered from a man aged 18 to 30 in good health and CMV-seropositive.

J is TRBJ2-5 and V is TRBV29-1; TRBD1 matches 7 bases. V lost 7 bases to trimming and J lost 2 bases; unmatched junction nucleotides: 16. Germline V lookup: CDR1 SQVTM, CDR2 ANQGSEA. This CDR3 contains 16 residues. CDR3 in DNA: TGCAGCGCAAATCCAGGGACAGTTATTCTACAAGAGACCCAGTACTTC. Encoded protein: CSANPGTVILQETQYF.

The DNA of the CDR3 is TGTGCCAGCTCACCGCCTCTAGCGGGAGTAATAAATGAGCAGTTCTTC. This sequence encodes CASSPPLAGVINEQFF. The chain couples TRBV18 to TRBJ2-1; 10 bases align to TRBD2. V shed 3 bases and J 7 bases; nucleotides not matched to a gene: 9. CDR3 length: 16 amino acids. CDR1 and CDR2 (germline): KGHSH, LQKENI. The complete variable domain, with remaining parts taken from reference TRBV18 and TRBJ2-1, reads NAGVMQNPRHLVRRRGQEARLRCSPMKGHSHVYWYRQLPEEGLKFMVYLQKENIIDESGMPKERFSAEFPKEGPSILRIQQVVRGDSAAYFCASSPPLAGVINEQFFGPGTRLTVL.

The chain links TRBV6-1 to TRBJ2-7, with 7 bases aligning to TRBD1. The CDR3 spans 14 residues. V shed 8 bases, J shed 3 bases, and the junction held 10 bases outside the gene matches. CDR1 is MNHNS and CDR2 is SASEGT in the germline V gene. The CDR3: CASRNQGEVYEQYF. The CDR3 region has the DNA TGTGCCAGCCGAAATCAGGGGGAAGTCTACGAGCAGTACTTC.

V gene TRBV28 combines with J gene TRBJ2-1; 9 positions agree with TRBD1. Germline V gives CDR1 MDHEN, CDR2 SYDVKM. CDR3 length: 13 residues. J was trimmed by 8 bases and V by 6 bases; bases with no gene match: 5. The CDR3, as DNA: TGTGCCAGCAGGGGGACAGGGCCGGATGAGCAGTTCTTC. This gives the protein CASRGTGPDEQFF.

The chain is built from TRBV6-4 and TRBJ2-2; 9 bases match TRBD2. CDR1 and CDR2 from the germline V gene are MRHNA and SNTAGT. V shed 4 bases and J 3 bases; nucleotides not matched to a gene: 3. This CDR3 has 15 amino acids. For the CDR3, the DNA is TGTGCCAGCAGTGGGCTAGCGGGGTACACCGGGGAGCTGTTTTTT. Translated: CASSGLAGYTGELFF.

At least ten counts were recorded for this clone. The V call is TRBV11-1, the J call TRBJ1-2; possible D gene TRBD1, 6 bases. Germline V CDR1 and CDR2: SGHAT, FQDESV (reference sequence). V was pared by 5 bases and J by 4 bases, with 14 bases between. The CDR3 sequence is 14 residues long. In DNA form, the CDR3 reads TGTGCCAGCAGCCTCAAACAGGGATCCTATGGCTACACCTTC. This encodes CASSLKQGSYGYTF.

This sequence joins TRBV5-4 and TRBJ1-4; perhaps TRBD1 as D (6 bases). Germline V gene data show CDR1 as SGHNT and CDR2 as YYREEE (reference sequence). This CDR3 has 16 amino acids. The ends were cut back, 4 bases at V and 5 bases at J, with 18 bases in the middle. The DNA for the CDR3 is TGTGCCAGCAGCCAGGGGACAAGGGCTTTCAATGAAAAACTGTTTTTT. It encodes CASSQGTRAFNEKLFF.

This clone has only one observation. The CDR3, as DNA: TGTGCCAGTACCATGGGCGGGAGCTCCTACAATGAGCAGTTCTTC. Translated, it gives CASTMGGSSYNEQFF. The V and J genes are TRBV19 and TRBJ2-1; 7 positions match TRBD2. J was trimmed by 0 bases and V by 7 bases; bases with no gene match: 6. Germline values: CDR1 LNHDA, CDR2 SQIVND (reference sequence). The CDR3 consists of 15 residues.

V and J are TRBV7-8 and TRBJ2-1; a possible D gene is TRBD2 (5 bases). This CDR3 spans 15 amino acids. Germline V gene lookup returns CDR1 SGHVS and CDR2 FQNEAQ. V was pared by 1 base and J by 7 bases, with 14 bases between. CDR3 bases: TGTGCCAGCAGCTTAGAGGGTAACGGGAAAAATGAGCAGTTCTTC. Translation: CASSLEGNGKNEQFF.

J is TRBJ2-1 and V is TRBV13; 9 bases are shared with TRBD1. Losses at the gene ends were 5 bases for V and 7 bases for J; bases not matched to a gene: 9. CDR1 PRHDT and CDR2 FYEKMQ come from the germline V gene (reference sequence). This CDR3 is built from 15 residues. For the CDR3, the DNA is TGTGCCAGCAGCATTTTTCGGACAGGGGTGAATGAGCAGTTCTTC. Protein sequence: CASSIFRTGVNEQFF.

V usage is TRBV7-3 and J usage is TRBJ2-2, with D tentatively TRBD1 (7 bases). Germline CDR1 is SGHTA and CDR2 is FQGTGA. CDR3 length equals 14 residues. Trimming shortened V by 8 bases and J by 3 bases, and 13 bases separated the two germline ends. The CDR3 loop reads CASRQGGYTGELFF. CDR3 bases: TGTGCCAGCCGACAGGGAGGTTACACCGGGGAGCTGTTTTTT.

The chain joins TRBV6-5 to TRBJ2-7; D possibly corresponds to TRBD1 (5 bases). V lost 10 bases and J 3 bases, leaving 13 bases between the germline ends. The CDR3 covers 12 residues. Per the germline V gene, CDR1 is MNHEY and CDR2 is SVGAGI. The DNA of the CDR3 is TGTGCCACCTCCAGGGATCTCTACGAGCAGTACTTC. Protein sequence: CATSRDLYEQYF.

The chain employs TRBV6-5 and TRBJ1-5; D is unresolved. CDR1 is MNHEY and CDR2 is SVGAGI in the germline V gene. This CDR3 has 16 residues. The ends were cut back, 2 bases at V and 1 base at J, with 12 bases in the middle. DNA of the CDR3: TGTGCCAGCAGTTACGGAGGAGTTGGGAGCAATCAGCCCCAGCATTTT. It encodes CASSYGGVGSNQPQHF.

This chain links TRBV27 with TRBJ2-2; tentative D call: TRBD1 (5 bases). The V and J ends lost 4 bases and 0 bases respectively, with 12 bases between them. The germline V gene encodes CDR1 MNHEY and CDR2 SMNVEV (reference sequence). The CDR3 covers 16 residues. The CDR3 DNA sequence: TGTGCCAGCAGTTACCGACAGTTTTCGAACACCGGGGAGCTGTTTTTT. It specifies CASSYRQFSNTGELFF.

This chain joins TRBV29-1 and TRBJ2-5; TRBD2 aligns across 10 bases. The CDR3 consists of 16 residues. Germline assignment: CDR1 SQVTM and CDR2 ANQGSEA. V lost 0 bases, J lost 5 bases, and 9 bases stayed unmatched. The CDR3 sequence: CSVEDRASGRSETQYF. In nucleotides, the CDR3 is TGCAGCGTTGAAGATCGGGCTAGCGGGAGATCGGAGACCCAGTACTTC.

The table lists this clone with a few counts. J is TRBJ1-1 and V is TRBV15, with a possible D match to TRBD1 (5 bases). This CDR3 is 13 amino acids long. V shed 8 bases and J shed 5 bases, with 15 bases lying between them. Germline loops: CDR1 LNHNV, CDR2 YYDKDF (reference sequence). CDR3: CATSRQTGTEAFF. The CDR3 DNA reads as TGTGCCACCTCTCGACAGACTGGGACTGAAGCTTTCTTT.

V usage is TRBV4-1 and J usage is TRBJ1-5; D unclear. The CDR3 has 14 residues. Germline-derived CDR1 and CDR2 are MGHRA and YSYEKL. Trimming took 4 bases from V and 1 from J, leaving 8 bases between them. The CDR3 loop reads CASSLGGSNQPQHF. DNA for the CDR3: TGCGCCAGCAGCCTAGGAGGGAGCAATCAGCCCCAGCATTTT.

This clone was observed a few times. J is TRBJ2-1 and V is TRBV27, with 11 positions matching TRBD2. Germline V CDR1 and CDR2: MNHEY, SMNVEV (reference sequence). The CDR3 consists of 17 residues. V shed 5 bases and J 6 bases; nucleotides not matched to a gene: 12. In DNA, the CDR3 is TGTGCCAGCAGTCCCTCACGACTAGCGGGATTGGGCAATGAGCAGTTCTTC. Amino acid sequence: CASSPSRLAGLGNEQFF.